Reported below is one TCR beta chain. TCRdb's copy holds only in-frame clones and misses some; the assay was immunoSEQ multiplex PCR. The sample gives about 130,000 clones, approximately 91% of which show up once; 12% is in the top ten. CDR3 length equals 15 residues. The germline gives CDR1 MNHEY, CDR2 SVGAGI. The V end lost 0 bases, the J end lost 5 bases, and 13 bases lay between the germline ends. Time point here: baseline pretreatment blood. Treatment noted: 15 Gy SBRT to primary tumor, nephrectomy 4 weeks later. This specimen belongs to a study of radiation and T cells in renal cell carcinoma. The genes are TRBV6-5 and TRBJ1-1; no reliable D call. The starting material was blood, obtained from a patient whose treatment included radiotherapy and nephrectomy. The TCR originated in a woman in her 50s with renal cell carcinoma. CDR3 protein: CASSYSVQPETEAFF. DNA for the CDR3: TGTGCCAGCAGTTACTCTGTACAGCCTGAAACTGAAGCTTTCTTT.